This T cell receptor beta chain was observed in a study of cytomegalovirus exposure and HLA in healthy donors. Germline V gene sequence: CDR1 SNHLY, CDR2 FYNNEI. This CDR3 comprises 13 residues. Unmatched junction bases numbered 7, after V lost 6 bases and J lost 7 bases. 13 Jbeta primers and 60 Vbeta primers were used for the PCR. The protocol was immunoSEQ multiplex PCR, while the TCRdb copy is restricted to in-frame clones and leaves out a portion. The sample shows approximately 89,000 clones, about 76% of them seen only once. The chain links TRBV2 to TRBJ1-2; TRBD1 agrees at 8 bases. The sequencing input was PBMCs. This TCR was sampled from a man in his thirties or forties in good health and CMV-seropositive. The CDR3 loop is CASRRDRTSGYTF. In nucleotides, the CDR3 is TGTGCCAGCAGGAGGGACAGGACCTCTGGCTACACCTTC.